This entry lists 32 T cell receptor beta chains sequenced from one sample in a study of shared clonotypes between healthy human individuals. Here immunoSEQ multiplex PCR was the method, and the copy in TCRdb shows in-frame clones only, minus some. The sample has millions of clones, 85% to 95% seen once. Sequenced sample: naive CD4+ T cells sorted from blood. The subset denotes: CD45RA+ positively selected. The receptors stem from a young man in good health.

The rearrangement joins TRBV29-1 to TRBJ1-3, with D perhaps TRBD1 (5 bases). CDR1 SQVTM and CDR2 ANQGSEA come from the germline V gene. This CDR3 is built from 15 residues. Trimming pared 1 base from V and 3 bases from J, leaving 13 bases between. CDR3 protein: CSVEVGRANGNTIYF. The CDR3 nucleotides read TGCAGCGTTGAAGTAGGCAGGGCGAATGGAAACACCATATATTTT.

This sequence joins TRBV7-3 and TRBJ2-1; D may correspond to TRBD1 or TRBD2 (5 bases each). Germline CDR1 reads SGHTA; CDR2 reads FQGTGA. V was pared by 10 bases and J by 5 bases, with 18 bases between. The CDR3 totals 14 residues. The CDR3 spells CATKRGPVNNEQFF. DNA of the CDR3: TGTGCCACCAAACGGGGACCAGTAAACAATGAGCAGTTCTTC.

V is TRBV9 and J is TRBJ1-6; D is ambiguous. The CDR3 contains 15 residues. The germline CDR1 and CDR2 sequences are SGDLS and YYNGEE. V was clipped by 0 bases and J by 10 bases, with 14 bases between them. This CDR3 is CASSVDGPPESPLHF. The CDR3 bases are TGTGCCAGCAGCGTAGATGGGCCCCCGGAGTCACCCCTCCACTTT.

The rearrangement joins TRBV10-3 to TRBJ2-5; D unresolved. This CDR3 comprises 14 residues. V was pared by 2 bases and J by 2 bases, with 9 bases between. Germline CDR1 is ENHRY and CDR2 is SYGVKD. DNA for the CDR3: TGTGCCATCAGTGAGCCGACCGCTCAAGAGACCCAGTACTTC. The encoded protein is CAISEPTAQETQYF.

Of note for this clone: The sample has other DNA sequences that encode this CDR3 too. The chain has TRBV18 and TRBJ2-5; 7 nucleotides agree with TRBD1. CDR1 and CDR2 (germline): KGHSH, LQKENI. V lost 3 bases, J lost 4 bases, and 5 bases stayed unmatched. The CDR3 spans 14 residues. Here the CDR3 DNA reads TGTGCCAGCTCACCCGACAGGGCCGGAGAGACCCAGTACTTC. This gives the protein CASSPDRAGETQYF.

This chain joins TRBV6-5 and TRBJ1-2; D unresolved. The germline V gene encodes CDR1 MNHEY and CDR2 SVGAGI. The length of the CDR3 is 15 residues. The ends were cut back, 8 bases at V and 0 bases at J, with 16 bases in the middle. The DNA for the CDR3 is TGTGCCAGCGCCTTGACGGACTCATCTAACTATGGCTACACCTTC. Translated: CASALTDSSNYGYTF.

The table lists this clone with a count of one. The chain couples TRBV29-1 to TRBJ1-2; no reliable D call. The germline CDR1 and CDR2 sequences are SQVTM and ANQGSEA. The germline V and J ends were trimmed by 5 bases and 4 bases, with 14 bases remaining between them. The CDR3 loop spans 13 amino acids. The CDR3, as DNA: TGCAGCGTTCTACGTCAGGACGGCTATGGCTACACCTTC. It is translated as CSVLRQDGYGYTF.

This chain connects TRBV9 to TRBJ2-3; 7 bases are shared with TRBD2. Germline CDR1 reads SGDLS; CDR2 reads YYNGEE. The CDR3 length is 14 residues. Trimming removed 7 bases from V and 0 bases from J; junction bases left unmatched: 5. The CDR3 DNA reads TGTGCCAGCCAGCGGGGAGCTAGCACAGATACGCAGTATTTT. Translating gives CASQRGASTDTQYF.

This chain joins TRBV27 and TRBJ1-2; tentatively, D is TRBD1 (5 bases). The length of the CDR3 is 14 residues. V lost 5 bases and J lost 6, with 16 bases in between. Germline CDR1 MNHEY, CDR2 SMNVEV (reference sequence). CDR3 amino acids: CASSRALGGDGYTF. The CDR3 DNA follows: TGTGCCAGCAGTCGGGCCCTCGGAGGGGATGGCTACACCTTC.

This chain joins TRBV5-6 and TRBJ2-4; D is unresolved. The CDR3 sequence is 11 residues long. V was pared by 0 bases and J by 14 bases, with 9 bases between. CDR1 and CDR2 from the germline V gene are SGHDT and YYEEEE. The CDR3 region is CASSLVEEKYF. The CDR3 coding sequence is TGTGCCAGCAGCTTGGTAGAGGAAAAGTACTTC.

V and J are TRBV11-3 and TRBJ2-5; possible D gene TRBD2, 7 bases. CDR1 is SGHNT, CDR2 YENEEA, per germline. This CDR3 has 18 residues. V shed 2 bases and J shed 3 bases, with 22 bases lying between them. This CDR3 is CASSLHPYRGEGEETQYF. The CDR3, as DNA: TGTGCCAGCAGCTTACACCCTTATAGGGGGGAGGGGGAAGAGACCCAGTACTTC.

The chain recombines TRBV7-8 with TRBJ1-1; 10 positions match TRBD1. Looked up from germline, CDR1 is SGHVS and CDR2 is FQNEAQ. The CDR3 has 18 amino acids. Trimming at V came to 5 bases and at J to 4 bases, leaving 16 bases not matched to a gene. This CDR3 is CASSLLGQGYGGGTEAFF. As DNA, the CDR3 is TGTGCCAGCAGCCTACTGGGACAGGGGTACGGGGGCGGCACTGAAGCTTTCTTT. Full variable domain (outside the CDR3, taken from reference TRBV7-8 and TRBJ1-1): GAGVSQSPRYKVAKRGQDVALRCDPISGHVSLFWYQQALGQGPEFLTYFQNEAQLDKSGLPSDRFFAERPEGSVSTLKIQRTQQEDSAVYLCASSLLGQGYGGGTEAFFGQGTRLTVV.

The chain uses TRBV2 and TRBJ2-3; D is undetermined. The CDR3 totals 13 residues. Trimming cost V 7 bases and J 3 bases, with 11 bases left between them. Germline CDR1 is SNHLY and CDR2 is FYNNEI. The CDR3: CASILERTDTQYF. The DNA for the CDR3 is TGTGCCAGCATCTTGGAGAGGACAGATACGCAGTATTTT.

J is TRBJ1-1 and V is TRBV7-9; D call uncertain. From germline, CDR1 is SEHNR and CDR2 FQNEAQ (reference sequence). The V end was cut by 3 bases, the J end by 1 base, with 6 bases between. The CDR3 contains 13 residues. The CDR3 nucleotides are TGTGCCAGCAGCTTTTCGGCGAACACTGAAGCTTTCTTT. Encoded protein: CASSFSANTEAFF.

This chain uses TRBV5-4 with TRBJ1-6; TRBD1 is a possible D gene (6 bases). V dropped 0 bases and J dropped 8 bases, with 15 bases sitting between them. In germline, CDR1 is SGHNT, CDR2 YYREEE (reference sequence). This CDR3 region has 16 residues. In nucleotides, the CDR3 is TGTGCCAGCAGCTTGGACGGGGGGCTAGCTGATTCACCCCTCCACTTT. It yields the protein CASSLDGGLADSPLHF.

J is TRBJ2-5 and V is TRBV5-4; tentatively, D is TRBD1 or TRBD2 (6 bases each). Germline lookup yields CDR1 SGHNT and CDR2 YYREEE (reference sequence). With 4 bases removed from V and 2 bases from J, the gap between germline ends came to 15 bases. The CDR3 runs 15 residues. CDR3 residues: CASSPGALWQETQYF. CDR3 sequence (DNA): TGTGCCAGCAGCCCGGGGGCACTCTGGCAAGAGACCCAGTACTTC.

The chain has TRBV7-9 and TRBJ2-2, with D possibly matching TRBD2 (7 bases). The CDR3 sequence is 15 residues long. In germline, CDR1 is SEHNR, CDR2 FQNEAQ (reference sequence). The V gene lost 4 bases and the J gene lost 6 bases, with 15 bases spanning the gap. The CDR3 DNA reads TGTGCCAGCAGCTCAGCTGGCGGGGGCGCCGGGGAGCTGTTTTTT. It is translated as CASSSAGGGAGELFF.

The chain recombines TRBV4-3 with TRBJ1-3; D possibly corresponds to TRBD1 (5 bases). The CDR3 consists of 16 residues. Germline loops: CDR1 LGHNA, CDR2 YSLEER. Trimming pared 1 base from V and 4 bases from J, leaving 14 bases between. The CDR3 reads CASSQGKGASGNTIYF. The CDR3 nucleotides are TGCGCCAGCAGCCAAGGAAAAGGGGCGTCCGGAAACACCATATATTTT.

V gene TRBV2 combines with J gene TRBJ2-1; 15 positions agree with TRBD2. Germline CDR1 reads SNHLY; CDR2 reads FYNNEI. V gave up 6 bases and J gave up 8 bases; unmatched junction bases: 8. The CDR3 length is 16 residues. CDR3 in DNA: TGTGCCAGCAGCCGGACTAGCGGGGGGGCTGTCGATGAGCAGTTCTTC. Its translation is CASSRTSGGAVDEQFF. The full variable domain, rest sourced from reference TRBV2 and TRBJ2-1, is EPEVTQTPSHQVTQMGQEVILRCVPISNHLYFYWYRQILGQKVEFLVSFYNNEISEKSEIFDDQFSVERPDGSNFTLKIRSTKLEDSAMYFCASSRTSGGAVDEQFFGPGTRLTVL.

This chain links TRBV27 with TRBJ1-6; 8 nucleotides align to TRBD1. CDR1 and CDR2 (germline): MNHEY, SMNVEV (reference sequence). The trim removed 4 bases at V and 2 bases at J, leaving 1 base unmatched. The CDR3 spans 15 residues. CDR3 protein: CASSSQGAYNSPLHF. DNA for the CDR3: TGTGCCAGCAGTTCACAGGGGGCCTATAATTCACCCCTCCACTTT.

The V gene is TRBV10-2, the J gene TRBJ1-2; 9 bases are a match to TRBD1. The germline CDR1 and CDR2 sequences are WSHSY and SAAADI. J gave up 8 bases and V 3 bases, and 13 bases lay outside the gene matches. The CDR3 is 16 amino acids. Here the CDR3 DNA reads TGCGCCAGCAGTGACCCGGGACAGGGACTATTGGGAGGCTACACCTTC. Protein: CASSDPGQGLLGGYTF.

The chain employs TRBV27 and TRBJ1-1; D is perhaps TRBD1 (5 bases). There are 14 residues in the CDR3. Germline V CDR1 and CDR2: MNHEY, SMNVEV (reference sequence). V lost 11 bases and J 2 bases, leaving 18 bases between the germline ends. CDR3 region: CAGTPSTANTEAFF. The CDR3 DNA follows: TGTGCCGGGACCCCGAGCACAGCAAACACTGAAGCTTTCTTT.

V and J are TRBV30 and TRBJ2-3; 8 bases line up with TRBD1. The germline V gene has CDR1 GTSNPN and CDR2 SVGIG (reference sequence). The CDR3 runs to 15 residues. Trimming at V came to 2 bases and at J to 3 bases, leaving 7 bases not matched to a gene. CDR3 protein: CAWSPSGGSTDTQYF. The CDR3 DNA sequence: TGTGCCTGGAGTCCCTCAGGGGGCTCGACAGATACGCAGTATTTT.

The chain uses TRBV11-2 and TRBJ1-5; the D is unclear. V was cut by 5 bases and J by 10 bases, with 12 bases left in between. This CDR3 has 12 residues. The germline CDR1 and CDR2 sequences are SGHAT and FQNNGV. In nucleotides, the CDR3 is TGTGCCAGCAGCGTTCACCTTCGCCCCCAGCATTTT. Translation: CASSVHLRPQHF.

This chain links TRBV30 with TRBJ2-7; a weak D match, TRBD2 (6 bases). Germline loops: CDR1 GTSNPN, CDR2 SVGIG (reference sequence). V was cut by 4 bases and J by 2 bases, with 9 bases left in between. The CDR3 covers 12 residues. CDR3 nucleotide sequence: TGTGCCTGGATGGAGGGCCCCTACGAGCAGTACTTC. This sequence encodes CAWMEGPYEQYF. The full variable domain, in which reference TRBV30 and TRBJ2-7 provide the parts outside the CDR3, is SQTIHQWPATLVQPVGSPLSLECTVEGTSNPNLYWYRQAAGRGLQLLFYSVGIGQISSEVPQNLSASRPQDRQFILSSKKLLLSDSGFYLCAWMEGPYEQYFGPGTRLTVT.

V gene TRBV11-2 combines with J gene TRBJ2-5, with 7 bases lining up with TRBD2. The J segment lost 1 base and the V segment lost 5 bases, leaving 7 bases of the junction unmatched. Germline V CDR1 and CDR2: SGHAT, FQNNGV. The CDR3 loop spans 15 amino acids. The CDR3 loop reads CASSPSGPIQETQYF. The CDR3, as DNA: TGTGCCAGCAGCCCTAGCGGACCGATCCAAGAGACCCAGTACTTC.

This chain connects TRBV7-2 to TRBJ2-1, with a possible D match to TRBD1 (6 bases). Germline CDR1 and CDR2: SGHTA and FQGNSA. The CDR3 loop spans 13 amino acids. Deletions cut 6 bases from V and 1 base from J, with 7 bases between. The CDR3 DNA sequence: TGTGCCAGCAGAACAGGGTCCTACAATGAGCAGTTCTTC. As protein: CASRTGSYNEQFF.

The chain is built from TRBV6-1 and TRBJ2-7, with D unresolved. There are 11 residues in the CDR3. Trimming shortened V by 10 bases and J by 2 bases, and 9 bases separated the two germline ends. Germline V CDR1 and CDR2: MNHNS, SASEGT. CDR3 residues: CATRTPYEQYF. CDR3 sequence (DNA): TGTGCCACCAGGACCCCCTACGAGCAGTACTTC.

The V and J genes are TRBV6-1 and TRBJ1-1; the D is unclear. V was pared by 2 bases and J by 5 bases, with 9 bases between. Germline V gene data show CDR1 as MNHNS and CDR2 as SASEGT. The CDR3 spans 13 residues. As DNA, the CDR3 is TGTGCCAGCAGTGAACGTGGCAGGACTGAAGCTTTCTTT. Its translation: CASSERGRTEAFF.

The chain employs TRBV29-1 and TRBJ2-5; possibly TRBD1 for D (5 bases). This CDR3 is 14 amino acids long. CDR1 SQVTM and CDR2 ANQGSEA come from the germline V gene. V lost 4 bases and J lost 1, with 13 bases in between. CDR3: CSVAPRQLQETQYF. The CDR3, as DNA: TGCAGCGTTGCCCCCAGACAGCTCCAAGAGACCCAGTACTTC.

In DNA form, the CDR3 reads TGTGCCAGCAGCTGGTTCGAGTATTCACCCCTCCACTTT. Its translation is CASSWFEYSPLHF. This chain uses TRBV5-6 with TRBJ1-6; D gene ambiguous. Germline values: CDR1 SGHDT, CDR2 YYEEEE. The V end was cut by 3 bases, the J end by 8 bases, with 9 bases between. This CDR3 has 13 amino acids. Together with reference TRBV5-6 and TRBJ1-6, the CDR3 gives the full variable domain: DAGVTQSPTHLIKTRGQQVTLRCSPKSGHDTVSWYQQALGQGPQFIFQYYEEEERQRGNFPDRFSGHQFPNYSSELNVNALLLGDSALYLCASSWFEYSPLHFGNGTRLTVT.

A few counts support this clone. The sample holds other DNA sequences that translate to the same CDR3. The chain links TRBV5-1 to TRBJ1-1, with 7 bases lining up with TRBD1. From germline, CDR1 is SGHRS and CDR2 YFSETQ. Unmatched junction bases numbered 4, after V lost 0 bases and J lost 2 bases. The CDR3 length is 15 residues. The DNA of the CDR3 is TGCGCCAGCAGCTTGGGAGGGACAGTAAACACTGAAGCTTTCTTT. It translates to CASSLGGTVNTEAFF.